This entry concerns a single TCR beta chain. Germline V CDR1 and CDR2: SGHRS, YFSETQ. This CDR3 comprises 15 residues. J lost 5 bases, V lost 1 base, and 5 bases had no gene match. This sample stems from a study of blood T cell repertoires in COVID-19. The wider study: Samples representing acute and convalescent COVID-19 were sourced from the United States, Italy and Spain. T cells, B-cell-depleted T cells, or PBMCs supplied cDNA or gDNA.

The assay was immunoSEQ multiplex PCR, and TCRdb's table has in-frame clones only and misses some. The table records about 150,000 clones, 70% to 90% of them present only once. Those enrolled in Seattle joined during active infection and were followed longitudinally afterward. This receptor was taken from an elderly woman with COVID-19, enrolled during active disease. This rearrangement joins TRBV5-1 to TRBJ2-7; 11 positions agree with TRBD1. Sequences were obtained from peripheral blood. Written as DNA, the CDR3 is TGCGCCAGCAGCTTGCACGGGACAGGGGGTGACGAGCAGTACTTC. It encodes CASSLHGTGGDEQYF.